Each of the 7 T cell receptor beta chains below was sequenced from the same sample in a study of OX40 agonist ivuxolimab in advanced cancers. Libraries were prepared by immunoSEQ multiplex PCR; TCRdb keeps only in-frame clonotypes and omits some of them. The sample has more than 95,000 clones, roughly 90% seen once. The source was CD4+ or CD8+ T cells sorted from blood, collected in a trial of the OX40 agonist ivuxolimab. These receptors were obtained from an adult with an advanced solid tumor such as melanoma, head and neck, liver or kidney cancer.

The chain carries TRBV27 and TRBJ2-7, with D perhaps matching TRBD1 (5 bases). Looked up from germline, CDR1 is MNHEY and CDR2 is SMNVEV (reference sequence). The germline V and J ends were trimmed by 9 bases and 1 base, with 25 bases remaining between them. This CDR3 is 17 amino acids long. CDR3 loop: CASTEPPTREGSYEQYF. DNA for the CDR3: TGTGCCAGTACCGAGCCACCGACCAGGGAAGGGTCCTACGAGCAGTACTTC.

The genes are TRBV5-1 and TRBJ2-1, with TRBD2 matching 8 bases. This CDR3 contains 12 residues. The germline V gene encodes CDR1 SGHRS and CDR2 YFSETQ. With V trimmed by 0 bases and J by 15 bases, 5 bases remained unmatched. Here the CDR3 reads CASSLGIAGRFF. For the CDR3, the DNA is TGCGCCAGCAGCTTGGGCATAGCGGGGCGGTTCTTC.

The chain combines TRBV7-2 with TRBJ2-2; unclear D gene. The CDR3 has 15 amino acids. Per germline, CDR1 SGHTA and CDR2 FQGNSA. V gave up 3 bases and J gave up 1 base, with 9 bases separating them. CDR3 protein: CASSFYNRNTGELFF. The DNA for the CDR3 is TGTGCCAGCAGCTTCTATAACAGGAACACCGGGGAGCTGTTTTTT. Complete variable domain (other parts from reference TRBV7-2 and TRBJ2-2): GAGVSQSPSNKVTEKGKDVELRCDPISGHTALYWYRQSLGQGLEFLIYFQGNSAPDKSGLPSDRFSAERTGGSVSTLTIQRTQQEDSAVYLCASSFYNRNTGELFFGEGSRLTVL.

DNA of the CDR3: TGTGCCAGCAGCTCGCGGACTAGCGGGAGGTCCGCCACCTACGAGCAGTACTTC. It translates to CASSSRTSGRSATYEQYF. The chain links TRBV5-6 to TRBJ2-7; 14 nucleotides agree with TRBD2. The junction had 10 bases not matched to a gene; V was cut back by 3 bases and J by 2 bases. CDR3 length: 18 residues. Germline loops: CDR1 SGHDT, CDR2 YYEEEE.

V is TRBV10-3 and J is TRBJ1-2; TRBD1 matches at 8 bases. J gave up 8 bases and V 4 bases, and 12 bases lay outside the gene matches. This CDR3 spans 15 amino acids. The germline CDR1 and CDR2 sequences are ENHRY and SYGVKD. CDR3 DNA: TGTGCCATCAGTGCCTCAGAGACAGGGGTGCTCGGCTACACCTTC. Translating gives CAISASETGVLGYTF.

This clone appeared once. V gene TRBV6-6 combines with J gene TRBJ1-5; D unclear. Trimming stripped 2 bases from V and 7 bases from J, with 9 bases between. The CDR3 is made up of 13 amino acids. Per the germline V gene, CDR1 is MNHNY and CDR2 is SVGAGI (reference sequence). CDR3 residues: CASSYEGVQPQHF. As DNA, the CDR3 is TGTGCCAGCAGTTACGAGGGCGTACAGCCCCAGCATTTT.

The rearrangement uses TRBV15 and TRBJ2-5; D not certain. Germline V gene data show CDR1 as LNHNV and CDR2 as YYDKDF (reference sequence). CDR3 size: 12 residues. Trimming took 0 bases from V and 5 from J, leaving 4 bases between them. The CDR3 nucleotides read TGTGCCACCAGCAGAGATAAGGAGACCCAGTACTTC. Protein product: CATSRDKETQYF.